The 13 T cell receptor beta chains below were found in one sample sequenced in a study of T cell clonotyping in hematopoietic cell transplantation. Generated by immunoSEQ multiplex PCR, the TCRdb table keeps only in-frame clones and is missing some. This sample yields about 69,000 clones, of which 94% are seen a single time; around 1.5% belongs to the top ten. What was sequenced was peripheral blood mononuclear cells. Receptor source: a man aged 45-65 years in good health. Some clones in this sample may be carry-over from other donors' samples.

The chain links TRBV6-1 to TRBJ2-2; D not resolved. CDR1 and CDR2 (germline): MNHNS, SASEGT. Trimming removed 3 bases from V and 7 bases from J, with 9 bases in between. This CDR3 is built from 13 residues. In DNA form, the CDR3 reads TGTGCCAGCAGTGACAGCCTGGGCGGGGAGCTGTTTTTT. Translation: CASSDSLGGELFF.

The chain combines TRBV7-9 with TRBJ1-1; TRBD1 might be the D (6 bases). The CDR3 is made up of 15 amino acids. Germline CDR1 reads SEHNR; CDR2 reads FQNEAQ (reference sequence). Trimming left V 5 bases short and J 0 bases short, with 13 bases between. The CDR3 is CASSHRSGVNTEAFF. The CDR3 DNA reads as TGTGCCAGCAGCCACCGTTCAGGGGTGAACACTGAAGCTTTCTTT. Based on the CDR3 plus reference TRBV7-9 and TRBJ1-1, the full variable domain is DTGVSQNPRHKITKRGQNVTFRCDPISEHNRLYWYRQTLGQGPEFLTYFQNEAQLEKSRLLSDRFSAERPKGSFSTLEIQRTEQGDSAMYLCASSHRSGVNTEAFFGQGTRLTVV.

V usage is TRBV19 and J usage is TRBJ1-6, with D perhaps matching TRBD1 (5 bases). The V and J ends lost 5 bases and 5 bases respectively, with 16 bases between them. The CDR3 has 16 amino acids. The germline V gene encodes CDR1 LNHDA and CDR2 SQIVND (reference sequence). CDR3 amino acids: CASSGRTNRNNSPLHF. CDR3 in DNA: TGTGCCAGTAGTGGGCGGACTAACAGGAATAATTCACCCCTCCACTTT.

A single count supports this clone. In DNA, the CDR3 is TGTGCCTGCCGGGAGCTAGCGGGGGATAGTTACGAGCAGTACTTC. It translates to CACRELAGDSYEQYF. This rearrangement joins TRBV7-6 to TRBJ2-7; 10 nucleotides line up with TRBD2. The J segment lost 4 bases and the V segment lost 11 bases, leaving 14 bases of the junction unmatched. The CDR3 runs 15 residues. Germline V gene lookup returns CDR1 SGHVS and CDR2 FNYEAQ. The whole variable domain, filled in from reference TRBV7-6 and TRBJ2-7, reads GAGVSQSPRYKVTKRGQDVALRCDPISGHVSLYWYRQALGQGPEFLTYFNYEAQQDKSGLPNDRFSAERPEGSISTLTIQRTEQRDSAMYRCACRELAGDSYEQYFGPGTRLTVT.

Only one count was recorded for this clone. The chain uses TRBV9 and TRBJ1-1; no reliable D call. The V gene's germline CDR1 is SGDLS and CDR2 YYNGEE. Trimming left V 3 bases short and J 0 bases short, with 9 bases between. CDR3 length: 14 amino acids. The CDR3 protein is CASSGGNVNTEAFF. In DNA form, the CDR3 reads TGTGCCAGCAGCGGGGGAAATGTGAACACTGAAGCTTTCTTT.

The chain carries TRBV6-5 and TRBJ1-2; tentatively, D is TRBD1 (6 bases). Trimming removed 5 bases from V and 3 bases from J, with 7 bases in between. The CDR3 spans 12 residues. Germline V gene sequence: CDR1 MNHEY, CDR2 SVGAGI. CDR3 sequence: CASSRQDYGYTF. For the CDR3, the DNA is TGTGCCAGCAGTCGACAGGACTATGGCTACACCTTC.

The gene calls are TRBV20-1 and TRBJ2-3; D unresolved. CDR3 length equals 11 residues. V was cut by 5 bases and J by 2 bases, with 5 bases left in between. Germline V gene data show CDR1 as DFQATT and CDR2 as SNEGSKA (reference sequence). This chain's CDR3 is CSASHTDTQYF. The CDR3 region has the DNA TGCAGTGCTTCCCACACAGATACGCAGTATTTT.

The CDR3 spells CASSFPTGTGGYEQYF. CDR3 coding DNA: TGTGCCAGCAGCTTCCCAACCGGGACAGGGGGGTACGAGCAGTACTTC. This sequence joins TRBV11-2 and TRBJ2-7, with TRBD1 identical over 11 bases. Losses at the gene ends were 3 bases for V and 4 bases for J; bases not matched to a gene: 8. The CDR3 extends over 16 amino acids. Germline V gene sequence: CDR1 SGHAT, CDR2 FQNNGV.

The V call is TRBV7-9, the J call TRBJ1-1; D is unresolved. Germline assignment: CDR1 SEHNR and CDR2 FQNEAQ (reference sequence). The CDR3 totals 14 residues. With 2 bases removed from V and 3 bases from J, the gap between germline ends came to 10 bases. The CDR3 loop reads CASSLRDLHTEAFF. In DNA, the CDR3 is TGTGCCAGCAGCTTAAGGGATTTACACACTGAAGCTTTCTTT.

The gene calls are TRBV5-1 and TRBJ1-1; D is ambiguous. Deletions cut 6 bases from V and 7 bases from J, with 16 bases between. The CDR3 is 13 amino acids. The germline CDR1 and CDR2 sequences are SGHRS and YFSETQ. The CDR3 DNA sequence: TGCGCCAGCAACCGAAATAACCGGGATGAAGCTTTCTTT. This codes for CASNRNNRDEAFF.

J is TRBJ2-1 and V is TRBV27; D may be TRBD2 (6 bases). The V gene's germline CDR1 is MNHEY and CDR2 SMNVEV (reference sequence). V was cut by 3 bases and J by 4 bases, with 10 bases left in between. This CDR3 spans 14 amino acids. The CDR3 here is CASSLRRGYNEQFF. CDR3 sequence (DNA): TGTGCCAGCAGTTTGAGGCGGGGTTACAATGAGCAGTTCTTC.

The rearrangement uses TRBV5-1 and TRBJ2-3; TRBD1 matches 7 bases. V was clipped by 2 bases and J by 6 bases; unmatched bases: 3. Looked up from germline, CDR1 is SGHRS and CDR2 is YFSETQ. This CDR3 is built from 13 residues. CDR3 sequence: CASSFDRADTQYF. In DNA, the CDR3 is TGCGCCAGCAGCTTCGACAGGGCCGATACGCAGTATTTT.

The genes are TRBV6-5 and TRBJ1-5; 7 bases fit TRBD1. Germline V gene sequence: CDR1 MNHEY, CDR2 SVGAGI. V trimming: 5 bases; J trimming: 2 bases; junction bases outside the gene matches: 3. The CDR3 totals 14 residues. The CDR3, as DNA: TGTGCCAGCAGTCGACAGGGCGGCAATCAGCCCCAGCATTTT. Protein: CASSRQGGNQPQHF.